This TCR beta chain emerged from a study of T cell responses to AZD1222 COVID-19 vaccine. With V trimmed by 7 bases and J by 4 bases, 6 bases remained unmatched. Germline V gives CDR1 SGHAT, CDR2 FQNNGV. CDR3 length equals 15 residues. Whole-study findings and limits: Elevations in Spike-specific TCR breadth and depth followed administration of two AZD1222 doses. Just a handful of people given AZD1222 tested seropositive at baseline. Among vaccine-associated CD4 TCRs, coverage spanned spike, with dominance at 160-218 and 743-854.

The assay was immunoSEQ multiplex PCR, and TCRdb's table has in-frame clones only and misses some. This table has roughly 53,000 clones, 65% to 85% appearing once. This clone showed up just once. Its antigen is currently unknown. The source is an adult in good health. The sequenced sample was peripheral blood, obtained on day 0 of AZD1222 vaccination. The chain carries TRBV11-2 and TRBJ2-2; 10 bases fit TRBD2. The CDR3 spells CASTEWTSGTGELFF. The CDR3 DNA sequence: TGTGCCAGCACCGAATGGACTAGCGGCACCGGGGAGCTGTTTTTT.